This T cell receptor (beta chain) was observed in a study of control samples from healthy donors and cancer patients (dated by TCRdb to 2018 to 2020). Library preparation used the immunoSEQ multiplex PCR assay. This immuneACCESS table, as held by TCRdb, lists in-frame sequences with V and J called but not all clones. Of the missing ones, under half trace to an unresolved V gene in checked studies; the others have no known cause. Recorded for this sample are about 34,000 clones; roughly 92% of them occurred a single time. The ten largest make up 1.5% to 2% of the sample. Trimmed from V: 5 bases; trimmed from J: 9 bases; junction bases lacking a gene match: 8. Reading the germline V gene (reference sequence) gives CDR1 SSHAT and CDR2 FNYEAQ. The cysteine opens and the phenylalanine closes a CDR3 of 14 amino acids. CDR3 DNA is the only sequence kept; it has 42 bases, read in frame from the first base.

This clone was picked up one time. The target of this receptor is not known. Base quality data are lacking; no much larger clone is found one base away. The sequencing sample was made of PBMCs. The rearrangement combines TRBV7-7 with TRBJ2-1; 9 nucleotides in the junction match TRBD2. This clonotype was obtained from a man aged 35 to 55 with colorectal cancer. The DNA is as follows: TGTGCCAGCAGCCCCCAGGGACTAGCCAGTGAGCAGTTCTTC. Translated, it gives CASSPQGLASEQFF.